This TCR beta chain was profiled in a study of shared clonotypes between healthy human individuals. Across the whole study: For every donor, three CD4 naive, three CD4 memory, two CD8 naive and one CD8 memory plates were used.

Sequenced by immunoSEQ multiplex PCR; TCRdb stores in-frame clones only, minus some. This sample has 1.4 million or so clones, with approximately 98.5% found just once. This CDR3 has 15 residues. CDR1 is SGHTA, CDR2 FQGNSA, per germline. V was pared by 1 base and J by 1 base, with 10 bases between. This TCR was sampled from a man aged 25-40 years in good health. The sequenced sample consisted of naive CD4+ T cells sorted from blood. Subset meaning: CD45RA+ positively selected. J is TRBJ1-1 and V is TRBV7-2; D call uncertain. The CDR3 DNA reads as TGTGCCAGCAGCTTAGGGTGGCCTAGGAACACTGAAGCTTTCTTT. This translates into CASSLGWPRNTEAFF. The entire variable domain, with the rest obtained from reference TRBV7-2 and TRBJ1-1, is as follows: GAGVSQSPSNKVTEKGKDVELRCDPISGHTALYWYRQSLGQGLEFLIYFQGNSAPDKSGLPSDRFSAERTGGSVSTLTIQRTQQEDSAVYLCASSLGWPRNTEAFFGQGTRLTVV.